This TCR beta chain appears in the sequencing data of a study of cytomegalovirus exposure and HLA in healthy donors. PCR primers comprised 60 Vbeta and 13 Jbeta primers. Using immunoSEQ multiplex PCR, the repertoire was profiled, and TCRdb retains in-frame clones only, with some absent. The profile shows approximately 160,000 clones, 68% of them singletons. The V gene's germline CDR1 is MDHEN and CDR2 SYDVKM. This CDR3 contains 14 residues. V dropped 3 bases and J dropped 5 bases, with 13 bases sitting between them. Sequenced material: PBMCs. This clonotype originated in a man aged 50 to 59 in good health and CMV-seronegative. V gene TRBV28 combines with J gene TRBJ1-2, with D tentatively TRBD1 (5 bases). The CDR3 sequence is CASSLVQGGYGYTF. As DNA, the CDR3 is TGTGCCAGCAGTTTGGTCCAGGGAGGGTATGGCTACACCTTC.